A single T cell receptor beta chain is shown here with its context. A much larger clone lies one base from this, so it may be a read error. The sample belongs to a study of T cells in Graves' hyperthyroidism and ophthalmopathy. Amplification of TCR beta CDR3 regions was performed using RNA transcripts as template. A first-round RT-PCR of the TCR CDR3 used the HTBI primer set. TCRdb processed the multiplex PCR reads anew with MiXCR; each CDR3 protein has one entry. Among around 580,000 distinct CDR3 sequences listed, around 46% were seen once. The germline gives CDR1 LNHDA, CDR2 SQIVND (reference sequence). The germline V and J ends were trimmed by 6 bases and 1 base, with 18 bases remaining between them. The CDR3 is made up of 17 amino acids.

The receptor was derived from a woman younger than 35 with Graves' hyperthyroidism. Sequenced sample: peripheral blood or thyroid tissue (not recorded which). The chain recombines TRBV19 with TRBJ2-2, with D uncertain. CDR3 DNA: TGTGCCAGTAGCCTGACTGGCGGATACTTGAACACCGGGGAGCTGTTTTTT. This sequence encodes CASSLTGGYLNTGELFF. The complete variable domain, with remaining parts taken from reference TRBV19 and TRBJ2-2, reads DGGITQSPKYLFRKEGQNVTLSCEQNLNHDAMYWYRQDPGQGLRLIYYSQIVNDFQKGDIAEGYSVSREKKESFPLTVTSAQKNPTAFYLCASSLTGGYLNTGELFFGEGSRLTVL.